The source of this TCR beta chain is a study of post-analysis software for immune sequencing data. About the study: Disease trajectories encompassed relapsing-remitting, secondary progressive and progressive-relapsing multiple sclerosis. Study-wide results and limits: Five or six TRBV segments appeared more often in patients than in controls, and TRBV5-6, TRBV5-1 and TRBV20-1 were among these. A significant reduction in normalized Chao1 diversity was observed in multiple sclerosis patients versus controls. Samples from a shared batch, those prepared together, strongly co-clustered by F measure.

In regard to this clonotype: The antigen remains unidentified.

Each TCR beta cDNA library carried unique molecular identifiers. A population of about 1 to 11 million T cells gave rise to a few hundred thousand cDNA molecules. MiXCR was run by TCRdb on the PCR reads, yielding one entry per CDR3 protein. The table lists 350,000 to 450,000 distinct CDR3 sequences, 30% to 45% of them singletons, with around 15% in the top ten. Germline V CDR1 and CDR2: SEHNR, FQNEAQ (reference sequence). The length of the CDR3 is 17 residues. The sequencing input was blood. The sequence derives from a girl aged 10 to 17 with multiple sclerosis. The chain joins TRBV7-9 to TRBJ2-7, with D perhaps matching TRBD1 or TRBD2 (6 bases each). With the DNA end fitting TRBJ2-5 better, the J assignment may be wrong. The CDR3 spells CASRPSEGGYNTETQYF. The DNA of the CDR3 is TGTGCCAGCAGACCATCGGAGGGGGGTTATAATACGGAGACCCAGTACTTC.